This passage covers 10 T cell receptor beta chains from one sample sequenced in a study of T cell changes during pregnancy in multiple sclerosis (dated 2019 in TCRdb). Library prep was done by the immunoSEQ multiplex PCR assay. The table comes from immuneACCESS by way of TCRdb, which keeps in-frame sequences with V and J called. Part of the clones is missing from these tables; in studies checked, under half for an unresolved V gene and the rest for unknown reasons. Within this sample are approximately 71,000 clones, with roughly 92% of them counted one time only. The top ten constitute over 1% of the sample. The sample in question was peripheral blood, obtained in the third trimester of pregnancy. The receptor source for this set is a female donor with multiple sclerosis, enrolled in a pregnancy study.

The table lists this clone with a few counts. This rearrangement joins TRBV4-2 to TRBJ1-1; D ambiguous. Trimming shortened V by 1 base and J by 0 bases, and 12 bases separated the two germline ends. Germline-derived CDR1 and CDR2 are LGHNA and YNFKEQ. This CDR3 is built from 16 residues. The CDR3 coding sequence is TGTGCCAGCAGCCAAGGGGGAGAGGGATTGAACACTGAAGCTTTCTTT. Its protein product is CASSQGGEGLNTEAFF.

For the CDR3, the DNA is TGTGCCAGCAGTTCGAACAGGGGTTGGAGCACAGATACGCAGTATTTT. This translates into CASSSNRGWSTDTQYF. This chain links TRBV27 with TRBJ2-3; 7 bases agree with TRBD1. In germline, CDR1 is MNHEY, CDR2 SMNVEV (reference sequence). This CDR3 spans 16 amino acids. Unmatched junction bases numbered 7, after V lost 4 bases and J lost 0 bases.

The chain carries TRBV7-9 and TRBJ2-5, with 11 positions matching TRBD2. TRBJ2-7 matches the DNA end more closely, so the J call is doubtful. The CDR3 consists of 15 residues. Per germline, CDR1 SEHNR and CDR2 FQNEAQ (reference sequence). The CDR3 DNA is TGTGCCAGCAGCTCCAGGACTAGCGGGTTCTACGAGCAGTACTTC. Translating gives CASSSRTSGFYEQYF.

This chain joins TRBV6-6 and TRBJ1-1; the match to TRBD1 covers 7 bases. Per the germline V gene, CDR1 is MNHNY and CDR2 is SVGAGI (reference sequence). Germline trimming cut 5 bases from V and 5 bases from J; bases unmatched to any gene: 8. There are 14 residues in the CDR3. Here the CDR3 DNA reads TGTGCCAGCAGTAACCCGACAGGGAGTACTGAAGCTTTCTTT. As protein: CASSNPTGSTEAFF.

The chain is built from TRBV10-3 and TRBJ2-5; no definite D call. CDR1 is ENHRY and CDR2 is SYGVKD in the germline V gene. Trimming cost V 3 bases and J 4 bases, with 6 bases left between them. This CDR3 spans 12 amino acids. The CDR3 DNA sequence: TGTGCCATCAGTGATAGAGGAGAGACCCAGTACTTC. This translates into CAISDRGETQYF.

This chain joins TRBV5-1 and TRBJ1-3, with 7 bases identical to TRBD1. CDR1 is SGHRS, CDR2 YFSETQ, per germline. Trimming at V came to 0 bases and at J to 0 bases, leaving 3 bases not matched to a gene. This CDR3 spans 16 amino acids. CDR3 DNA sequence: TGCGCCAGCAGCTTGGGGGCAGGGGGCTCTGGAAACACCATATATTTT. Translation gives CASSLGAGGSGNTIYF.

This clone was detected a few times. The chain recombines TRBV7-8 with TRBJ2-3; no reliable D call. V shed 2 bases and J shed 4 bases, with 13 bases lying between them. The CDR3 has 15 residues. Germline CDR1 SGHVS, CDR2 FQNEAQ. CDR3 residues: CASSLRVARSDTQYF. DNA of the CDR3: TGTGCCAGCAGCTTACGGGTGGCTAGGTCAGATACGCAGTATTTT.

V and J are TRBV4-1 and TRBJ1-5; D remains unclear. CDR3 size: 13 residues. V was shortened by 0 bases and J by 5 bases, with 5 bases between the two germline ends. CDR1 and CDR2 from the germline V gene are MGHRA and YSYEKL. The CDR3 DNA reads as TGCGCCAGCAGCCAAGACCTTTATCAGCCCCAGCATTTT. This encodes CASSQDLYQPQHF.

The chain combines TRBV2 with TRBJ2-5; unclear D gene. The V gene's germline CDR1 is SNHLY and CDR2 FYNNEI. CDR3 size: 16 residues. The germline V and J ends were trimmed by 0 bases and 2 bases, with 13 bases remaining between them. The CDR3 sequence: CASSEARPRRQETQYF. In nucleotides, the CDR3 is TGTGCCAGCAGTGAAGCTAGGCCTAGGAGACAAGAGACCCAGTACTTC. Combining the CDR3 with reference TRBV2 and TRBJ2-5 gives the whole variable domain EPEVTQTPSHQVTQMGQEVILRCVPISNHLYFYWYRQILGQKVEFLVSFYNNEISEKSEIFDDQFSVERPDGSNFTLKIRSTKLEDSAMYFCASSEARPRRQETQYFGPGTRLLVL.

The V gene is TRBV9, the J gene TRBJ2-5, with 7 bases identical to TRBD1. The germline CDR1 and CDR2 sequences are SGDLS and YYNGEE. CDR3 size: 13 residues. The trim removed 0 bases at V and 6 bases at J, leaving 2 bases unmatched. The CDR3 DNA sequence: TGTGCCAGCAGCGTAGAACAGGGGAAGACCCAGTACTTC. Its protein product is CASSVEQGKTQYF.